Here is one TCR beta chain with its context. This sample is part of a study of blood T cells in healthy people across ages. Through a sample-barcoded 5' primer and a J-beta primer mix, a second PCR was run for roughly 7 to 11 cycles. Each cDNA molecule was tagged by a template-switch adaptor that had 12 random nucleotides. From each sample, at least 2.5 million paired-end reads containing CDR3 were obtained. One entry per CDR3 protein, called by TCRdb with MiXCR from the 5' RACE reads. The data contain about 1.4 million distinct CDR3 sequences, 59% of them singletons. This CDR3 has 16 residues. Deletions cut 5 bases from V and 0 bases from J, with 19 bases between. CDR1 and CDR2 from the germline V gene are DFQATT and SNEGSKA (reference sequence).

Material for sequencing was blood. The chain recombines TRBV20-1 with TRBJ1-1; D call uncertain. The TCR sequence derives from a man between 18 and 35 years old in good health. The CDR3 nucleotides are TGCAGTGCTGCGAGTCCTACGAACAAATTGAACACTGAAGCTTTCTTT. Its protein is CSAASPTNKLNTEAFF.